Reported below is one T cell receptor (beta chain). No antigen is known for it. The method was immunoSEQ multiplex PCR; TCRdb's version includes in-frame clones alone and lacks a portion of them. The sample contains about 45,000 clones, around 70% of which appear only once. The data derive from a study of vaccination effects on CD4 cells after COVID-19. Looking at the study overall: Researchers obtained post-vaccine samples at a median of 72 days past the second dose. Wells containing approximately 2 million PBMC each were cultured with 9 to 10 IU/ml IL-2 and approximately 10 ug/ml peptides.

An approximately 10-day culture period preceded the isolation of CD4+ T cells. The cohort was immunized with two doses of either the BNT162b2 or mRNA-1273 vaccine. V shed 6 bases, J shed 16 bases, and the junction held 10 bases outside the gene matches. The CDR3 is 12 residues long. Germline values: CDR1 MNHEY, CDR2 SMNVEV (reference sequence). The study's findings and limits: Marked clonal contraction of both clone types appeared late after vaccination.

J is TRBJ2-1 and V is TRBV27; 9 bases fit TRBD1. The sample was CD4+ T cells from PBMCs cultured without peptide, taken after COVID-19 vaccination. The TCR originated in a human donor who received a COVID-19 vaccine. This CDR3 reads CASSRDRAYVFF. CDR3 nucleotides: TGTGCCAGCAGCCGGGACAGGGCCTATGTTTTCTTC.